The entry below describes one TCR beta chain. Its recognized antigen is unknown. No per-base quality is available; no much larger clone lies one base away. Donors were a few dozen systemically healthy Caucasian individuals from Russia aged about 6 to 100 years. Each donor gave approximately 9.3 milliliters of peripheral blood, collected into EDTA-treated Vacutainer tubes. Ficoll-Paque density-gradient centrifugation was used to isolate PBMCs, with at least 6 million per sample. Total RNA, at least 6 micrograms per sample, was extracted from PBMCs with Trizol reagent. For every donor, an aliquot of PBMCs went through flow cytometry to measure the percentages of naive CD45RAhigh/CD27high T cells. Including the terminal cysteine and phenylalanine, the CDR3 comprises 14 residues. The only DNA kept is the CDR3, 42 bases in frame from the first base. Deletion took 1 base off V and 5 bases off J, with a span of 11 bases between the germline ends. Per the germline V gene, SGHDN is the CDR1 and FVKESK is the CDR2.

To prepare the library, 5' RACE was applied. TCRdb lists the instrument as Illumina HiSeq 2500. A second PCR of roughly 7 to 11 cycles was performed with a sample-barcoded 5' primer and a J-beta primer mix. A unique molecular identifier was introduced onto each TCR beta cDNA molecule by a template-switch 5' adaptor carrying 12 random nucleotides. At least 3 million CDR3-containing paired-end reads were obtained from each sample. First-strand cDNA was synthesized from all RNA with the Mint cDNA synthesis kit, primed by a TRBC-specific oligonucleotide. Following uracil-DNA glycosylase treatment, a first 18-cycle PCR with universal primers M1SS and BC2_uni_R was performed on all cDNA. On the study's bioinformatics: Each sample was normalized by randomly selecting 1 million high-quality reads, each carrying a distinct molecular identifier. Instead of being binned into consensus sequences, reads that shared molecular identifiers were thrown out. MiTCR, with a Q25 quality threshold and the strictest error-elimination algorithm, was used for CDR3 identification, clonotype clustering and error correction. A nonparametric unseen species model with Euler transformation was used to estimate lower-bound total TCR beta diversity. The public reads were reanalyzed by TCRdb: fastp trimming at Q25, MiXCR alignment, in-frame beta chains only. Identical CDR3 protein sequences are pooled into one entry, listed with their most common genes and DNA. TCRdb, not the authors, supplied the V and J calls. This sample has under 950,000 distinct CDR3 sequences in its table, and 22% of those were observed once. The ten largest clones add up to around a fifth of the sample.

The source of the sample is a study of blood T cells in healthy people across ages (dated by TCRdb to 2013 to 2016). Describing the broader study: Template switching captured roughly one uniquely barcoded TCR beta cDNA molecule per two T cells in model experiments. To track age-related changes in TCR beta repertoire diversity, the study relied on deep sequencing normalized with unique cDNA molecular identifiers. The donors were split into four age groups: young (average around 17 years), middle-aged (39), aged (approximately 60) and long-lived (over 80). To avoid experimental bias, donors of different ages were randomly spread across the sequencing lanes. For two donors (one aged 18 to 30 and one aged 80 or older), the study analyzed two additional independent replicas of 1 million unique cDNA reads from the same blood draw. Beyond this particular receptor, the publication reports: Total diversity estimates from one million sequenced T cells were considered lower bounds and underestimates. Observed TCR beta diversity per million T cells fell roughly linearly with age, and a significant reduction was already apparent by age roughly 41. Compared with the aged group, more naive CD4+ T cells, fewer expanded clones and increased TCR diversity were shown by the long-lived group, suggesting age selection. Bulk unsorted PBMC profiling prevented conclusive comparison of naive and antigen-experienced compartments. Donor CMV infection status was unknown, potentially confounding age-related changes in expanded clonotypes. Observed TCR beta diversity correlated strongly with the percentage of naive T cells measured by flow cytometry.

The receptor was isolated from a man aged 70-80 years in good health. The material sequenced was blood. This receptor chain uses TRBV14 and TRBJ2-5, with no reliable assignment of the D segment. The CDR3 protein: CASSQGGVIETQYF. The sequenced DNA is TGTGCCAGCAGCCAAGGAGGAGTGATTGAGACCCAGTACTTC.